A single sample gave rise to the 29 T cell receptor beta chains below, sequenced in a study of shared clonotypes between healthy human individuals. Method: immunoSEQ multiplex PCR; TCRdb's copy keeps in-frame clones and lacks some. The sample records fewer than 850,000 clones, about 90% being singletons. Sequenced material: memory CD8+ T cells from PBMCs. Specified subset: CD45RO+ cells pooled with CCR7-negative TemRA cells. These receptors all come from a man aged 18 to 35 in good health. Some clones in this sample may be carry-over from other donors' samples.

This clone occurred once. The V gene is TRBV7-9, the J gene TRBJ2-3; D may be TRBD2 (5 bases). Germline CDR1 SEHNR, CDR2 FQNEAQ (reference sequence). V lost 2 bases, J lost 0 bases, and 15 bases lay in between. This CDR3 comprises 17 residues. CDR3 sequence (DNA): TGTGCCAGCAGCTTAACCCGGACTGACCCTAGCACAGATACGCAGTATTTT. This sequence encodes CASSLTRTDPSTDTQYF. The variable domain in full, with the rest retrieved from reference TRBV7-9 and TRBJ2-3, is DTGVSQNPRHKITKRGQNVTFRCDPISEHNRLYWYRQTLGQGPEFLTYFQNEAQLEKSRLLSDRFSAERPKGSFSTLEIQRTEQGDSAMYLCASSLTRTDPSTDTQYFGPGTRLTVL.

The chain combines TRBV19 with TRBJ2-2; D uncertain. Germline CDR1 is LNHDA and CDR2 is SQIVND (reference sequence). This CDR3 is 16 amino acids long. Trimming cost V 6 bases and J 1 base, with 15 bases left between them. The DNA for the CDR3 is TGTGCCAGTAGCGCCAGACGGCAGAAGAACACCGGGGAGCTGTTTTTT. Its translation: CASSARRQKNTGELFF.

The chain has TRBV9 and TRBJ2-3, with TRBD1 matching 7 bases. This CDR3 has 18 amino acids. The germline gives CDR1 SGDLS, CDR2 YYNGEE. Losses at the gene ends were 3 bases for V and 1 base for J; bases not matched to a gene: 14. The CDR3 protein is CASSDSQGRWGRTDTQYF. CDR3 nucleotide sequence: TGTGCCAGCAGCGACTCACAGGGGCGATGGGGACGCACAGATACGCAGTATTTT.

The chain is built from TRBV27 and TRBJ1-1, with a tentative D call TRBD1 (6 bases). The germline V and J ends were trimmed by 5 bases and 0 bases, with 16 bases remaining between them. From germline, CDR1 is MNHEY and CDR2 SMNVEV (reference sequence). The CDR3 runs to 16 residues. The CDR3 region is CASSPLGGLMNTEAFF. Here the CDR3 DNA reads TGTGCCAGCAGTCCCCTAGGGGGGCTTATGAACACTGAAGCTTTCTTT.

This chain joins TRBV7-6 and TRBJ1-2, with D unresolved. This CDR3 is built from 16 residues. V lost 5 bases, J lost 3 bases, and 19 bases lay in between. The germline V gene encodes CDR1 SGHVS and CDR2 FNYEAQ. The CDR3 DNA reads as TGTGCCAGCAGCCCACGAACGGCGGGGAGGGACTATGGCTACACCTTC. It encodes CASSPRTAGRDYGYTF.

The rearrangement links TRBV27 to TRBJ2-5, with D uncertain. V was pared by 7 bases and J by 7 bases, with 19 bases between. Germline V gene lookup returns CDR1 MNHEY and CDR2 SMNVEV (reference sequence). The CDR3 is 14 residues long. CDR3 sequence: CASKRSHTLGTQYF. The CDR3 nucleotides read TGTGCCAGCAAAAGGTCCCACACCCTCGGGACCCAGTACTTC.

This chain joins TRBV25-1 and TRBJ2-7; 7 nucleotides line up with TRBD2. CDR1 is MGHDK, CDR2 SYGVNS, per germline. V shed 4 bases, J shed 3 bases, and the junction held 9 bases outside the gene matches. The CDR3 is 15 amino acids. The CDR3 loop is CASSVSGTNNYEQYF. In DNA, the CDR3 is TGTGCCAGCAGTGTATCCGGGACTAACAACTACGAGCAGTACTTC.

V is TRBV7-9 and J is TRBJ1-1; D gene unclear. This CDR3 spans 16 amino acids. V lost 3 bases and J lost 1, with 15 bases in between. The germline CDR1 and CDR2 sequences are SEHNR and FQNEAQ (reference sequence). DNA for the CDR3: TGTGCCAGCAGCTTTATCGTGGTATCGCAGAACACTGAAGCTTTCTTT. Its translation is CASSFIVVSQNTEAFF.

This rearrangement joins TRBV29-1 to TRBJ1-1; D is unclear. This CDR3 contains 12 residues. Trimming cost V 8 bases and J 4 bases, with 14 bases left between them. CDR1 and CDR2 (germline): SQVTM, ANQGSEA. CDR3 sequence: CSPGRVGTEAFF. The CDR3 bases are TGCAGCCCTGGGAGGGTGGGCACTGAAGCTTTCTTT. Together with reference TRBV29-1 and TRBJ1-1, the CDR3 gives the full variable domain: SAVISQKPSRDICQRGTSLTIQCQVDSQVTMMFWYRQQPGQSLTLIATANQGSEATYESGFVIDKFPISRPNLTFSTLTVSNMSPEDSSIYLCSPGRVGTEAFFGQGTRLTVV.

The chain carries TRBV7-6 and TRBJ2-7, with 11 bases identical to TRBD2. V trimming: 5 bases; J trimming: 7 bases; junction bases outside the gene matches: 13. There are 16 residues in the CDR3. CDR1 is SGHVS and CDR2 is FNYEAQ in the germline V gene. DNA of the CDR3: TGTGCCAGCAGCCGAGCTCCGGGACTAGCGGTCTTGGAGCAGTACTTC. Its translation: CASSRAPGLAVLEQYF.

This clone was seen a single time. The J gene is TRBJ1-1, the V gene TRBV7-8; D gene uncertain. The V gene lost 4 bases and the J gene lost 1 base, with 19 bases spanning the gap. Germline CDR1 SGHVS, CDR2 FQNEAQ. CDR3 length: 17 residues. Written as DNA, the CDR3 is TGTGCCAGCAGCTACCAGATGGAAGGGCCGACGAACACTGAAGCTTTCTTT. Translating it yields CASSYQMEGPTNTEAFF.

This sequence joins TRBV6-1 and TRBJ2-7; tentatively, D is TRBD2 (6 bases). Germline loops: CDR1 MNHNS, CDR2 SASEGT. With 2 bases removed from V and 2 bases from J, the gap between germline ends came to 13 bases. This CDR3 spans 15 amino acids. The CDR3 DNA reads as TGTGCCAGCAGTGAATTCCGCGGGGCCACCTACGAGCAGTACTTC. This codes for CASSEFRGATYEQYF.

For the CDR3, the DNA is TGTGCCACCATGCGGGAGAGGGCCTACAATGAGCAGTTCTTC. Translating it yields CATMRERAYNEQFF. The V and J genes are TRBV15 and TRBJ2-1; 7 bases map to TRBD2. This CDR3 has 14 residues. With V trimmed by 7 bases and J by 2 bases, 5 bases remained unmatched. CDR1 is LNHNV, CDR2 YYDKDF, per germline (reference sequence).

The CDR3 region is CASSRTSGSYEQYF. CDR3 DNA: TGTGCCAGCAGCCGAACTAGTGGCTCCTACGAGCAGTACTTC. The chain joins TRBV14 to TRBJ2-7; D is perhaps TRBD2 (5 bases). Germline V lookup: CDR1 SGHDN, CDR2 FVKESK. The CDR3 loop spans 14 amino acids. With 4 bases removed from V and 0 bases from J, the gap between germline ends came to 10 bases.

The CDR3 protein is CASSDGGWVFGADTQYF. CDR3 nucleotide sequence: TGTGCCAGCAGTGACGGTGGGTGGGTCTTCGGTGCAGATACGCAGTATTTT. This chain uses TRBV25-1 with TRBJ2-3; D gene uncertain. The CDR3 covers 17 residues. Germline CDR1 and CDR2: MGHDK and SYGVNS. V lost 3 bases to trimming and J lost 4 bases, with 20 bases between them.

The genes are TRBV19 and TRBJ2-1; tentatively, D is TRBD2 (5 bases). The CDR3 is 14 residues long. The germline CDR1 and CDR2 sequences are LNHDA and SQIVND (reference sequence). Trimming left V 6 bases short and J 4 bases short, with 13 bases between. The CDR3 nucleotides are TGTGCCAGTAGCACCAGCGGACCTTACAATGAGCAGTTCTTC. Its translation: CASSTSGPYNEQFF.

The genes are TRBV27 and TRBJ2-7, with D possibly being TRBD2 (6 bases). Germline V gene data show CDR1 as MNHEY and CDR2 as SMNVEV (reference sequence). Trimming took 3 bases from V and 6 from J, leaving 9 bases between them. The CDR3 covers 12 residues. CDR3 in amino acids: CASSFGGAEQYF. The CDR3 DNA is TGTGCCAGCAGTTTCGGCGGGGCCGAGCAGTACTTC.

The chain recombines TRBV14 with TRBJ1-1, with D perhaps TRBD1 (5 bases). V was pared by 7 bases and J by 3 bases, with 12 bases between. Germline V gives CDR1 SGHDN, CDR2 FVKESK. This CDR3 has 13 amino acids. CDR3 nucleotides: TGTGCCAGCACCCGGGGGGGATACACTGAAGCTTTCTTT. Protein product: CASTRGGYTEAFF.

J is TRBJ2-1 and V is TRBV7-9, with TRBD2 matching 8 bases. Germline V CDR1 and CDR2: SEHNR, FQNEAQ (reference sequence). CDR3 size: 16 residues. V dropped 5 bases and J dropped 10; count of bases not matched to a gene: 16. CDR3 bases: TGTGCCAGCAGCGCCCGCAGAGGGCGGGAGGAGGGGGAGCAGTTCTTC. It translates to CASSARRGREEGEQFF.

J is TRBJ2-7 and V is TRBV6-6, with D possibly matching TRBD1 (6 bases). Looked up from germline, CDR1 is MNHNY and CDR2 is SVGAGI (reference sequence). V dropped 4 bases and J dropped 0 bases, with 16 bases sitting between them. This CDR3 region has 16 residues. This CDR3 reads CASSSTGWGSSYEQYF. DNA of the CDR3: TGTGCCAGCAGTTCAACAGGGTGGGGGTCCTCCTACGAGCAGTACTTC.

The chain combines TRBV7-9 with TRBJ2-3; TRBD2 aligns across 7 bases. V was clipped by 5 bases and J by 14 bases; unmatched bases: 10. The CDR3 sequence is 12 residues long. CDR1 and CDR2 from the germline V gene are SEHNR and FQNEAQ (reference sequence). The CDR3 coding sequence is TGTGCCAGCAGCCACGCGGGAGCAGAGGGGTATTTT. It yields the protein CASSHAGAEGYF.

The chain has TRBV9 and TRBJ2-2, with 8 nucleotides matching TRBD1. This CDR3 region has 14 residues. J lost 7 bases, V lost 4 bases, and 6 bases had no gene match. In germline, CDR1 is SGDLS, CDR2 YYNGEE. The CDR3 DNA reads as TGTGCCAGCAGCCCGACAGGGGCGATCGGGGAGCTGTTTTTT. Protein product: CASSPTGAIGELFF.

The chain combines TRBV9 with TRBJ2-1; 7 nucleotides line up with TRBD1. V gave up 3 bases and J gave up 4 bases; unmatched junction bases: 7. Per germline, CDR1 SGDLS and CDR2 YYNGEE. The CDR3 contains 15 residues. The CDR3 region has the DNA TGTGCCAGCAGCGCCCGGGACAGTAAATACAATGAGCAGTTCTTC. Its protein is CASSARDSKYNEQFF. The complete variable domain, with remaining parts taken from reference TRBV9 and TRBJ2-1, reads DSGVTQTPKHLITATGQRVTLRCSPRSGDLSVYWYQQSLDQGLQFLIQYYNGEERAKGNILERFSAQQFPDLHSELNLSSLELGDSALYFCASSARDSKYNEQFFGPGTRLTVL.

The J gene is TRBJ2-3, the V gene TRBV5-6; TRBD2 aligns across 7 bases. Germline CDR1 SGHDT, CDR2 YYEEEE. The CDR3 is 13 residues long. The trim removed 0 bases at V and 9 bases at J, leaving 4 bases unmatched. The chain's CDR3 is CASSLGTRGTQYF. The CDR3 DNA reads as TGTGCCAGCAGCTTGGGGACTAGGGGCACGCAGTATTTT.

The chain employs TRBV7-9 and TRBJ2-1; 9 bases are shared with TRBD2. V shed 2 bases, J shed 3 bases, and the junction held 2 bases outside the gene matches. Per the germline V gene, CDR1 is SEHNR and CDR2 is FQNEAQ (reference sequence). The CDR3 runs 15 residues. CDR3 in DNA: TGTGCCAGCAGCTTATGGCGGGAGGGCTACAATGAGCAGTTCTTC. Residues: CASSLWREGYNEQFF.

The chain couples TRBV15 to TRBJ2-1; D might be TRBD2 (6 bases). With 5 bases removed from V and 10 bases from J, the gap between germline ends came to 15 bases. The CDR3 spans 13 residues. CDR1 and CDR2 (germline): LNHNV, YYDKDF (reference sequence). The CDR3: CATSATGTAEQFF. Written as DNA, the CDR3 is TGTGCCACCAGCGCCACCGGGACTGCGGAGCAGTTCTTC.

The CDR3 DNA follows: TGTGCCAGCAGTTGGACTAGTGAATCCTACGAGCAGTACTTC. Residues: CASSWTSESYEQYF. V and J are TRBV28 and TRBJ2-7; 7 bases match TRBD2. Looked up from germline, CDR1 is MDHEN and CDR2 is SYDVKM. V was pared by 4 bases and J by 1 base, with 4 bases of the junction left unmatched. This CDR3 spans 14 amino acids.

This clone was counted a single time. The chain has TRBV10-3 and TRBJ2-2; 7 bases agree with TRBD1. Per the germline V gene, CDR1 is ENHRY and CDR2 is SYGVKD. This CDR3 is built from 13 residues. The V and J ends lost 11 bases and 1 base, in that order; junction bases with no gene match: 4. For the CDR3, the DNA is TGTGCCTCCCGACAGGGGAACACCGGGGAGCTGTTTTTT. Its protein product is CASRQGNTGELFF.

This chain connects TRBV11-1 to TRBJ2-2; TRBD1 matches at 9 bases. Per germline, CDR1 SGHAT and CDR2 FQDESV (reference sequence). V lost 5 bases and J lost 1; bases outside the gene matches: 5. This CDR3 is 16 amino acids long. The CDR3 DNA reads TGTGCCAGCAGCCTACCGGACAGGGGGAACACCGGGGAGCTGTTTTTT. Translation: CASSLPDRGNTGELFF. Using reference TRBV11-1 and TRBJ2-2 for the parts outside the CDR3, the full variable domain is EAEVAQSPRYKITEKSQAVAFWCDPISGHATLYWYRQILGQGPELLVQFQDESVVDDSQLPKDRFSAERLKGVDSTLKIQPAELGDSAMYLCASSLPDRGNTGELFFGEGSRLTVL.